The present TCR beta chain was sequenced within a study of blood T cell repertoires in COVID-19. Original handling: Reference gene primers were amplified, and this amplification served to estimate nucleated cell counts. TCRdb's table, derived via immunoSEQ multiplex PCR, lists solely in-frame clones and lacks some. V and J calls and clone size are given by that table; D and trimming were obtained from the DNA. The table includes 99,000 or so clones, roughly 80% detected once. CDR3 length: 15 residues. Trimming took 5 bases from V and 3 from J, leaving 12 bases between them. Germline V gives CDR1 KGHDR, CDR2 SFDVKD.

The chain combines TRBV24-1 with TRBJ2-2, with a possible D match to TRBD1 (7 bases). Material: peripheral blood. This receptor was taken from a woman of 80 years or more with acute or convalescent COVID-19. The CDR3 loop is CATSAPRGDTGELFF. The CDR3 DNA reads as TGTGCCACCAGTGCACCCAGGGGGGACACCGGGGAGCTGTTTTTT.